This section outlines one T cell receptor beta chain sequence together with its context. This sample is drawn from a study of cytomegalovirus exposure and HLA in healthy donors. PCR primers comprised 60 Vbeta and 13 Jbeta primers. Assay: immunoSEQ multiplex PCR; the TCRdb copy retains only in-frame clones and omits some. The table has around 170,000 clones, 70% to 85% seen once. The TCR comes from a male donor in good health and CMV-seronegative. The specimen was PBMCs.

Written as DNA, the CDR3 is TGTGCCACCGACGGACAGGGAGGGGGCACTGAAGCTTTCTTT. This gives the protein CATDGQGGGTEAFF. V is TRBV19 and J is TRBJ1-1; 8 nucleotides agree with TRBD1. The CDR3 length is 14 residues. The germline gives CDR1 LNHDA, CDR2 SQIVND (reference sequence). The V and J ends lost 10 bases and 4 bases, in that order; junction bases with no gene match: 11.